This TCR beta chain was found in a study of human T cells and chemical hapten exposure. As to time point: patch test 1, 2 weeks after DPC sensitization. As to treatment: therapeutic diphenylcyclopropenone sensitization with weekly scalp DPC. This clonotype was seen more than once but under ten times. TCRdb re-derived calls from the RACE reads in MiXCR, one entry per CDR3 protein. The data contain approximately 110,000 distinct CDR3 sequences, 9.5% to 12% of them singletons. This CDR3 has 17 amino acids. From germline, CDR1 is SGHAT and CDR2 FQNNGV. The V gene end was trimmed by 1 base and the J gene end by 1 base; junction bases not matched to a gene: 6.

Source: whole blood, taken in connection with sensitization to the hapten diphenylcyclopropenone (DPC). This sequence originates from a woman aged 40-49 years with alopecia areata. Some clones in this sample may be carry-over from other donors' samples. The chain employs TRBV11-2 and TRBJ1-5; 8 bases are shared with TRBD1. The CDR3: CASSLGTGGGSNQPQHF. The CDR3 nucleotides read TGTGCCAGCAGCTTAGGTACAGGGGGAGGGAGCAATCAGCCCCAGCATTTT.